A single sample gave rise to the 31 T cell receptor beta chains below, sequenced in a study of T cells in Graves' hyperthyroidism and ophthalmopathy. RNA transcripts provided the source from which TCR beta CDR3 regions were amplified. The HTBI primer set served for first-round RT-PCR of the TCR CDR3. TCRdb recomputed calls from the multiplex PCR reads with MiXCR, one row per CDR3 protein. This sample has hundreds of thousands of distinct CDR3 sequences; 14% to 15% occur once, and the top ten carry less than 35%. The sequenced sample was blood. The receptors originated from a woman in her twenties or thirties with Graves' hyperthyroidism.

The CDR3 bases are TGTGCCAGCAGTTTATGGGCCGGGACAGCACAGCCCCAGCATTTT. Translated: CASSLWAGTAQPQHF. The V and J genes are TRBV28 and TRBJ1-5, with 7 bases matching TRBD1. CDR3 length: 15 amino acids. V gave up 0 bases and J gave up 7 bases; unmatched junction bases: 6. Germline-derived CDR1 and CDR2 are MDHEN and SYDVKM. The whole variable domain, filled in from reference TRBV28 and TRBJ1-5, reads DVKVTQSSRYLVKRTGEKVFLECVQDMDHENMFWYRQDPGLGLRLIYFSYDVKMKEKGDIPEGYSVSREKKERFSLILESASTNQTSMYLCASSLWAGTAQPQHFGDGTRLSIL.

The V gene is TRBV11-2, the J gene TRBJ1-4; 8 positions agree with TRBD1. The CDR3 sequence is 14 residues long. CDR1 is SGHAT, CDR2 FQNNGV, per germline. The V and J ends lost 5 bases and 4 bases, in that order; junction bases with no gene match: 3. This CDR3 is CASSQDRVNEKLFF. The CDR3 DNA follows: TGTGCCAGCAGCCAGGACAGGGTTAATGAAAAACTGTTTTTT.

This clonotype has just a few counts. The gene calls are TRBV29-1 and TRBJ2-1; TRBD2 matches 12 bases. V gave up 6 bases and J gave up 4 bases; unmatched junction bases: 7. Germline V CDR1 and CDR2: SQVTM, ANQGSEA. This CDR3 is built from 15 residues. The CDR3 region has the DNA TGCAGCGTCCCCTGGACTAGCGGGAAGTACAATGAGCAGTTCTTC. It translates to CSVPWTSGKYNEQFF.

This clonotype came up many times. The chain links TRBV28 to TRBJ1-5; the D gene is possibly TRBD1 (5 bases). Germline assignment: CDR1 MDHEN and CDR2 SYDVKM. Deletions cut 4 bases from V and 1 base from J, with 11 bases between. CDR3 length: 15 residues. DNA of the CDR3: TGTGCCAGCAGTTCGGACACTCACAGCAATCAGCCCCAGCATTTT. Amino acid sequence: CASSSDTHSNQPQHF.

The table lists this clonotype with many counts. The rearrangement joins TRBV24-1 to TRBJ2-1; 8 nucleotides align to TRBD2. CDR1 and CDR2 from the germline V gene are KGHDR and SFDVKD. The CDR3 is 20 residues long. J gave up 0 bases and V 0 bases, and 12 bases lay outside the gene matches. In DNA form, the CDR3 reads TGTGCCACCAGTGATTTGAAGGCGGGAGGCCTAAGGAGCTCCTACAATGAGCAGTTCTTC. This codes for CATSDLKAGGLRSSYNEQFF.

This clonotype was seen repeatedly, ten times or more. The chain links TRBV18 to TRBJ2-3, with no clear D. The CDR3 has 14 residues. V lost 2 bases to trimming and J lost 2 bases, with 8 bases between them. Germline V gene data show CDR1 as KGHSH and CDR2 as LQKENI. The CDR3, as DNA: TGTGCCAGCTCACCAGTCCCTCTCACAGATACGCAGTATTTT. This translates into CASSPVPLTDTQYF.

This clonotype was recorded many times. The CDR3 protein is CASSDGTEGDYGYTF. The CDR3, as DNA: TGTGCCAGCTCAGATGGGACAGAGGGTGACTATGGCTACACCTTC. The chain carries TRBV18 and TRBJ1-2; 7 bases are a match to TRBD1. This CDR3 is built from 15 residues. Unmatched junction bases numbered 9, after V lost 5 bases and J lost 3 bases. In germline, CDR1 is KGHSH, CDR2 LQKENI.

In this sample, this clonotype turned up many times. This chain joins TRBV12-3 or TRBV12-4 and TRBJ1-6; tentative D call: TRBD1 (5 bases). The ends were cut back, 3 bases at V and 7 bases at J, with 10 bases in the middle. The CDR3 runs 14 residues. Here the CDR3 DNA reads TGTGCCAGCAGTTTTAAGGGGAACAATTCACCCCTCCACTTT. This translates into CASSFKGNNSPLHF.

This chain connects TRBV29-1 to TRBJ1-2, with 7 bases fitting TRBD1. Germline V gives CDR1 SQVTM, CDR2 ANQGSEA. Germline trimming cut 5 bases from V and 6 bases from J; bases unmatched to any gene: 6. This CDR3 contains 12 residues. As DNA, the CDR3 is TGCAGCGTTCAGAAGGGGGCGGATGGCTACACCTTC. Protein: CSVQKGADGYTF.

This clonotype showed up just a few times. In nucleotides, the CDR3 is TGTGCCAGCAGTCCTCACAGCGGGAGAGGGGAGAATGAGCAGTTCTTC. This sequence encodes CASSPHSGRGENEQFF. The V call is TRBV28, the J call TRBJ2-1; 8 nucleotides align to TRBD2. V shed 5 bases and J 7 bases; nucleotides not matched to a gene: 13. Germline CDR1 reads MDHEN; CDR2 reads SYDVKM. The CDR3 totals 16 residues.

This clonotype was detected ten times or more. The chain employs TRBV2 and TRBJ2-5; 7 nucleotides agree with TRBD1. Germline V lookup: CDR1 SNHLY, CDR2 FYNNEI. The CDR3 runs to 13 residues. Germline trimming cut 5 bases from V and 5 bases from J; bases unmatched to any gene: 5. The CDR3 spells CASSPDRDETQYF. The CDR3 DNA sequence: TGTGCCAGCAGTCCCGACAGGGACGAGACCCAGTACTTC.

This clonotype was counted ten times or more. The V and J genes are TRBV7-9 and TRBJ2-3; possibly TRBD2 for D (5 bases). Germline lookup yields CDR1 SEHNR and CDR2 FQNEAQ (reference sequence). V was clipped by 8 bases and J by 1 base, with 7 bases between them. The CDR3 spans 12 residues. CDR3 region: CASGRGTDTQYF. CDR3 DNA sequence: TGTGCCAGCGGGAGAGGCACAGATACGCAGTATTTT.

This clonotype has just a few counts. V usage is TRBV4-1 and J usage is TRBJ2-4; the match to TRBD1 covers 7 bases. CDR1 is MGHRA, CDR2 YSYEKL, per germline. V trimming: 3 bases; J trimming: 0 bases; junction bases outside the gene matches: 2. The CDR3 extends over 15 amino acids. Written as DNA, the CDR3 is TGCGCCAGCAGCCATCCAGGGGGAGCCAAAAACATTCAGTACTTC. Amino acid sequence: CASSHPGGAKNIQYF.

This clonotype appeared a few times. The gene calls are TRBV6-1 and TRBJ1-3, with D hard to call. V lost 6 bases, J lost 0 bases, and 9 bases lay in between. The germline gives CDR1 MNHNS, CDR2 SASEGT. The CDR3 runs to 14 residues. CDR3 sequence: CASRGRSSGNTIYF. DNA for the CDR3: TGTGCCAGCAGGGGCAGGAGCTCTGGAAACACCATATATTTT.

This clonotype has at least ten counts. The V gene is TRBV28, the J gene TRBJ2-7; D is possibly TRBD1 (6 bases). Germline V CDR1 and CDR2: MDHEN, SYDVKM. The V and J ends lost 6 bases and 0 bases respectively, with 15 bases between them. This CDR3 region has 15 residues. The CDR3, as DNA: TGTGCCAGCAGCAGAGGACAGACGAGCTCCTACGAGCAGTACTTC. It codes for CASSRGQTSSYEQYF.

This clonotype appeared many times. This chain joins TRBV9 and TRBJ1-2; a possible D gene is TRBD1 (5 bases). Germline V gene sequence: CDR1 SGDLS, CDR2 YYNGEE. Between the trimmed V and J ends, which lost 0 bases and 5 bases, there was a span of 17 bases. This CDR3 comprises 16 residues. Written as DNA, the CDR3 is TGTGCCAGCAGCGTAGGGGGCGCGGCGGCTATATATGGCTACACCTTC. It encodes CASSVGGAAAIYGYTF.

This clonotype has ten or more counts. The chain is built from TRBV28 and TRBJ2-7; the match to TRBD1 covers 12 bases. With 5 bases clipped from V and 5 bases from J, the junction kept 7 bases outside the gene matches. The CDR3 has 15 amino acids. The germline gives CDR1 MDHEN, CDR2 SYDVKM. CDR3 nucleotide sequence: TGTGCCAGCAGTCCACCCGGGACAGGGGGCCACGAGCAGTACTTC. Its translation: CASSPPGTGGHEQYF.

The genes are TRBV27 and TRBJ1-1; TRBD1 agrees at 7 bases. CDR1 MNHEY and CDR2 SMNVEV come from the germline V gene (reference sequence). J lost 0 bases, V lost 5 bases, and 15 bases had no gene match. The CDR3 sequence is 18 residues long. CDR3: CASSGGGTVGGMNTEAFF. CDR3 DNA sequence: TGTGCCAGCAGTGGGGGGGGGACAGTTGGAGGAATGAACACTGAAGCTTTCTTT.

A few counts support this clonotype. The chain has TRBV15 and TRBJ2-7; D unclear. CDR3 size: 15 residues. Trimming took 0 bases from V and 2 from J, leaving 11 bases between them. Germline CDR1 is LNHNV and CDR2 is YYDKDF (reference sequence). The CDR3 here is CATSRDLTDAYEQYF. The CDR3 bases are TGTGCCACCAGCAGAGATCTGACGGACGCCTACGAGCAGTACTTC.

The sample holds many counts of this clonotype. The CDR3 bases are TGCGCCAGCAGCCAGAGACATGGGGACACTGAAGCTTTCTTT. Translated: CASSQRHGDTEAFF. V gene TRBV4-1 combines with J gene TRBJ1-1; D is uncertain. Between the trimmed V and J ends, which lost 3 bases and 3 bases, there was a span of 11 bases. Germline CDR1 MGHRA, CDR2 YSYEKL. CDR3 size: 14 residues.

This clonotype appeared many times. The CDR3 loop is CASSLYGGNTEAFF. CDR3 bases: TGTGCCAGCAGTTTGTATGGGGGGAACACTGAAGCTTTCTTT. The rearrangement joins TRBV6-1 to TRBJ1-1; tentative D call: TRBD1 (5 bases). Germline CDR1 MNHNS, CDR2 SASEGT. Trimming took off 5 bases at V and 1 base at J, with 11 bases between the two ends. The CDR3 contains 14 residues.

In this sample, this clonotype turned up many times. The chain recombines TRBV18 with TRBJ2-7, with 7 bases fitting TRBD1. V dropped 2 bases and J dropped 0; count of bases not matched to a gene: 4. This CDR3 region has 15 residues. Germline CDR1 reads KGHSH; CDR2 reads LQKENI. CDR3 nucleotide sequence: TGTGCCAGCTCACCAGAGACAGGGAGCTCCTACGAGCAGTACTTC. It yields the protein CASSPETGSSYEQYF.

This chain joins TRBV5-1 and TRBJ2-7; 7 positions agree with TRBD1. With 5 bases clipped from V and 4 bases from J, the junction kept 6 bases outside the gene matches. Germline V lookup: CDR1 SGHRS, CDR2 YFSETQ. The CDR3 covers 13 residues. The CDR3 loop is CASRGGQTYEQYF. The CDR3 DNA sequence: TGCGCCAGCAGAGGGGGACAGACTTACGAGCAGTACTTC. Drawing the rest from reference TRBV5-1 and TRBJ2-7, the complete variable domain is KAGVTQTPRYLIKTRGQQVTLSCSPISGHRSVSWYQQTPGQGLQFLFEYFSETQRNKGNFPGRFSGRQFSNSRSEMNVSTLELGDSALYLCASRGGQTYEQYFGPGTRLTVT.

This clonotype was counted many times. The chain carries TRBV20-1 and TRBJ2-1, with D perhaps given as TRBD1 or TRBD2 (5 bases each). The CDR3 spans 15 residues. The V and J ends lost 5 bases and 5 bases respectively, with 19 bases between them. Germline lookup yields CDR1 DFQATT and CDR2 SNEGSKA (reference sequence). CDR3 DNA sequence: TGCAGTGCTCTATTTAACCGGGGCCTCCACAATGAGCAGTTCTTC. It yields the protein CSALFNRGLHNEQFF.

This clonotype appeared many times. The chain joins TRBV11-2 to TRBJ2-7; maybe TRBD2 (6 bases). Trimming pared 1 base from V and 7 bases from J, leaving 11 bases between. Germline CDR1 and CDR2: SGHAT and FQNNGV. The CDR3 loop spans 13 amino acids. The CDR3 here is CASSLVRGREQYF. DNA for the CDR3: TGTGCCAGCAGCTTAGTGCGGGGTCGTGAGCAGTACTTC.

This clonotype turned up a few times. J is TRBJ1-3 and V is TRBV20-1; D is uncertain. In germline, CDR1 is DFQATT, CDR2 SNEGSKA (reference sequence). The length of the CDR3 is 13 residues. V was trimmed by 6 bases and J by 0 bases, leaving 9 bases between them. CDR3 in amino acids: CSAPWRSGNTIYF. The CDR3, as DNA: TGCAGTGCCCCCTGGCGCTCTGGAAACACCATATATTTT.

In this sample, this clonotype turned up a few times. J is TRBJ1-4 and V is TRBV6-1; D might be TRBD1 (6 bases). There are 13 residues in the CDR3. Germline V gene sequence: CDR1 MNHNS, CDR2 SASEGT. With 11 bases removed from V and 5 bases from J, the gap between germline ends came to 15 bases. DNA for the CDR3: TGTGCCGGGGAAGGACAGAAGAATGAAAAACTGTTTTTT. Protein product: CAGEGQKNEKLFF.

This chain connects TRBV6-2 or TRBV6-3 to TRBJ2-4; D ambiguous. Trimming took 0 bases from V and 6 from J, leaving 6 bases between them. CDR1 and CDR2 from the germline V gene are MNHEY and SVGEGT. The CDR3 is 13 residues long. The CDR3 loop reads CASSYSTGNIQYF. DNA for the CDR3: TGTGCCAGCAGTTACTCGACGGGAAACATTCAGTACTTC.

In this sample, this clonotype turned up many times. The rearrangement links TRBV7-2 to TRBJ2-3; D is perhaps TRBD2 (7 bases). With 1 base removed from V and 2 bases from J, the gap between germline ends came to 10 bases. Germline V CDR1 and CDR2: SGHTA, FQGNSA. The CDR3 loop spans 15 amino acids. DNA for the CDR3: TGTGCCAGCAGCTTAGAGGGGGACTACACAGATACGCAGTATTTT. Protein product: CASSLEGDYTDTQYF.

V is TRBV6-1 and J is TRBJ1-4; possibly TRBD1 for D (6 bases). Per germline, CDR1 MNHNS and CDR2 SASEGT. The CDR3 has 13 amino acids. Trimming cost V 7 bases and J 7 bases, with 13 bases left between them. The CDR3 loop is CASTNRAGEKLFF. CDR3 bases: TGTGCCAGCACTAACAGGGCAGGTGAAAAACTGTTTTTT.

There are many counts of this clonotype. The J gene is TRBJ2-5, the V gene TRBV3-1; perhaps TRBD2 as D (6 bases). The CDR3 has 17 amino acids. V was clipped by 2 bases and J by 4 bases, with 20 bases between them. Germline V gives CDR1 LGHDT, CDR2 YNNKEL (reference sequence). The CDR3: CASSQTGRGTQGETQYF. CDR3 nucleotide sequence: TGTGCCAGCAGCCAAACTGGGCGCGGGACCCAGGGAGAGACCCAGTACTTC.